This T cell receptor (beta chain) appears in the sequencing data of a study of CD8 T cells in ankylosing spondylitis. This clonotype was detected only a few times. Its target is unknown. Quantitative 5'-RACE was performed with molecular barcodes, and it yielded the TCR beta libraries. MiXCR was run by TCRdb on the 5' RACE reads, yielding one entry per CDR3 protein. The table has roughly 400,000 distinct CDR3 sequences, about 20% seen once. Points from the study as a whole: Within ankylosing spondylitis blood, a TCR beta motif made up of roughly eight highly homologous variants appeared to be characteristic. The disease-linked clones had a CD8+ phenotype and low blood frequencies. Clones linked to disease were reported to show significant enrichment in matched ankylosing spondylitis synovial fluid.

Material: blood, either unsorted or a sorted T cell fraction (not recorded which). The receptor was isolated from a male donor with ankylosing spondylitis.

Written as DNA, the CDR3 is TGTGCCAGCTCCCCACAGTGGGAGCCCCAGCATTTT. It yields the protein CASSPQWEPQHF. The chain links TRBV6-6 to TRBJ1-5; D remains ambiguous. With 8 bases removed from V and 8 bases from J, the gap between germline ends came to 13 bases. Germline V CDR1 and CDR2: MNHNY, SVGAGI (reference sequence). The CDR3 covers 12 residues.